The 7 T cell receptor beta chains below were found in one sample sequenced in a study of cytomegalovirus exposure and HLA in healthy donors. PCR involved 60 Vbeta and 13 Jbeta primers. Generated by immunoSEQ multiplex PCR, the TCRdb table keeps only in-frame clones and is missing some. The sample includes 200,000 to 250,000 clones, approximately 78% of them seen just once. Sample: PBMCs. Source of these receptors: a male donor in good health and CMV-seronegative.

About this clone itself: One junction end disagrees with the germline gene, perhaps due to a read error. J is TRBJ2-7 and V is TRBV5-1; perhaps TRBD2 as D (6 bases). CDR1 and CDR2 from the germline V gene are SGHRS and YFSETQ. The CDR3 loop spans 14 amino acids. The CDR3 spells CAGSVNRGTYEQYF. The CDR3, as DNA: TGCGCCGGCAGCGTCAACCGTGGGACTTACGAGCAGTACTTC.

This chain links TRBV5-1 with TRBJ1-1; possibly TRBD1 for D (5 bases). The CDR3 length is 14 residues. V gave up 2 bases and J gave up 1 base, with 9 bases separating them. Germline CDR1 SGHRS, CDR2 YFSETQ. The CDR3 DNA reads as TGCGCCAGCAGCTTTGGGGCTTCGAACACTGAAGCTTTCTTT. Protein: CASSFGASNTEAFF.

To note about this clone: One end of the junction does not line up with germline, which may come from a read error. The sample carries other DNA sequences with the same CDR3. The chain employs TRBV25-1 and TRBJ1-5, with D possibly matching TRBD1 (5 bases). Germline CDR1 MGHDK, CDR2 SYGVNS. The CDR3 loop spans 14 amino acids. CDR3 amino acids: CASSGQLSNQPQHF. As DNA, the CDR3 is TGTGCCAGCAGTGGACAGCTGAGCAATCAACCCCAGCATTTT. Full variable domain (outside the CDR3, taken from reference TRBV25-1 and TRBJ1-5): EADIYQTPRYLVIGTGKKITLECSQTMGHDKMYWYQQDPGMELHLIHYSYGVNSTEKGDLSSESTVSRIRTEHFPLTLESARPSHTSQYLCASSGQLSNQPQHFGDGTRLSIL.

The V gene is TRBV27, the J gene TRBJ2-1; tentatively, D is TRBD2 (5 bases). Germline V gene data show CDR1 as MNHEY and CDR2 as SMNVEV (reference sequence). The CDR3 is 13 residues long. V lost 2 bases, J lost 3 bases, and 5 bases lay in between. For the CDR3, the DNA is TGTGCCAGCAGTTTAGACTACTACAATGAGCAGTTCTTC. This codes for CASSLDYYNEQFF.

V usage is TRBV7-3 and J usage is TRBJ2-1; D gene ambiguous. Germline-derived CDR1 and CDR2 are SGHTA and FQGTGA. The V end was cut by 3 bases, the J end by 5 bases, with 8 bases between. CDR3 length: 13 residues. The CDR3 loop is CASSFTTDNEQFF. The CDR3 DNA is TGTGCCAGCAGCTTTACTACCGACAATGAGCAGTTCTTC.

This clone appeared a single time. The J gene is TRBJ1-3, the V gene TRBV4-1, with D unresolved. CDR1 MGHRA and CDR2 YSYEKL come from the germline V gene. The CDR3 spans 15 residues. V was clipped by 0 bases and J by 1 base, with 7 bases between them. The CDR3 bases are TGCGCCAGCAGCCAAGAGGAGGGATCTGGAAACACCATATATTTT. It codes for CASSQEEGSGNTIYF.

The gene calls are TRBV6-5 and TRBJ2-2; TRBD1 might be the D (6 bases). The V and J ends lost 6 bases and 5 bases respectively, with 13 bases between them. The germline CDR1 and CDR2 sequences are MNHEY and SVGAGI. The CDR3 extends over 14 amino acids. The CDR3 region has the DNA TGTGCCAGCAGACACGGGACACCGACCGGGGAGCTGTTTTTT. As protein: CASRHGTPTGELFF.